The next 7 T cell receptor beta chains were all read from a single sample in a study of T cell changes during pregnancy in multiple sclerosis. Measured with immunoSEQ multiplex PCR; TCRdb has only the in-frame clones, and not every one. This sample has some 94,000 clones, with around 93% found just once. The sample was peripheral blood, taken in the first trimester of pregnancy. Every receptor here comes from a female donor in good health, enrolled as a control in a pregnancy study.

The chain has TRBV5-8 and TRBJ2-1; 7 nucleotides line up with TRBD1. V lost 0 bases and J lost 6; bases outside the gene matches: 3. Germline V gene lookup returns CDR1 SGHTS and CDR2 YDEGEE. This CDR3 spans 14 amino acids. CDR3 coding DNA: TGTGCCAGCAGCTTGGGTAGGGGGCCCAATGAGCAGTTCTTC. Its protein product is CASSLGRGPNEQFF.

The chain combines TRBV4-1 with TRBJ2-4; 9 nucleotides match TRBD1. The CDR3 is 15 residues long. With 0 bases clipped from V and 8 bases from J, the junction kept 5 bases outside the gene matches. Germline values: CDR1 MGHRA, CDR2 YSYEKL. The CDR3 region is CASSQEGTGLDIQYF. The CDR3, as DNA: TGCGCCAGCAGCCAAGAAGGGACAGGGTTGGACATTCAGTACTTC.

The chain employs TRBV5-1 and TRBJ2-1; D is possibly TRBD1 (5 bases). Germline V gene data show CDR1 as SGHRS and CDR2 as YFSETQ. Trimming pared 4 bases from V and 4 bases from J, leaving 15 bases between. The CDR3 sequence is 15 residues long. The CDR3 DNA is TGCGCCAGCAGCGGGGCACCACAAGGGTACAATGAGCAGTTCTTC. Protein sequence: CASSGAPQGYNEQFF.

V is TRBV4-1 and J is TRBJ1-2; 7 bases are a match to TRBD1. The CDR3 covers 16 residues. Germline assignment: CDR1 MGHRA and CDR2 YSYEKL. V lost 3 bases, J lost 1 base, and 8 bases stayed unmatched. The chain's CDR3 is CASSQMGAGGNYGYTF. The CDR3 DNA is TGCGCCAGCAGCCAGATGGGGGCAGGGGGTAACTATGGCTACACCTTC.

The chain links TRBV30 to TRBJ2-5, with 8 bases fitting TRBD2. After removal of 3 bases from V and 4 bases from J, the junction contained 1 base not matched to a gene. CDR1 GTSNPN and CDR2 SVGIG come from the germline V gene (reference sequence). The CDR3 is 12 amino acids. The CDR3 nucleotides are TGTGCCTGGAGCGGGGGGGGAGAGACCCAGTACTTC. Protein: CAWSGGGETQYF.

V and J are TRBV5-5 and TRBJ1-2; D call uncertain. CDR3 length: 13 amino acids. The germline gives CDR1 SGHKS, CDR2 YYEKEE (reference sequence). Trimming removed 4 bases from V and 4 bases from J, with 11 bases in between. Written as DNA, the CDR3 is TGTGCCAGCAGCCCCCCAGGATCCTATGGCTACACCTTC. Residues: CASSPPGSYGYTF.

This clone was detected only once. The chain combines TRBV6-5 with TRBJ1-2; 7 nucleotides match TRBD1. Germline V gives CDR1 MNHEY, CDR2 SVGAGI. This CDR3 spans 13 amino acids. V shed 6 bases, J shed 4 bases, and the junction held 5 bases outside the gene matches. The DNA for the CDR3 is TGTGCCAGCAGGAAGGGGGCGGCCTATGGCTACACCTTC. Translated: CASRKGAAYGYTF.